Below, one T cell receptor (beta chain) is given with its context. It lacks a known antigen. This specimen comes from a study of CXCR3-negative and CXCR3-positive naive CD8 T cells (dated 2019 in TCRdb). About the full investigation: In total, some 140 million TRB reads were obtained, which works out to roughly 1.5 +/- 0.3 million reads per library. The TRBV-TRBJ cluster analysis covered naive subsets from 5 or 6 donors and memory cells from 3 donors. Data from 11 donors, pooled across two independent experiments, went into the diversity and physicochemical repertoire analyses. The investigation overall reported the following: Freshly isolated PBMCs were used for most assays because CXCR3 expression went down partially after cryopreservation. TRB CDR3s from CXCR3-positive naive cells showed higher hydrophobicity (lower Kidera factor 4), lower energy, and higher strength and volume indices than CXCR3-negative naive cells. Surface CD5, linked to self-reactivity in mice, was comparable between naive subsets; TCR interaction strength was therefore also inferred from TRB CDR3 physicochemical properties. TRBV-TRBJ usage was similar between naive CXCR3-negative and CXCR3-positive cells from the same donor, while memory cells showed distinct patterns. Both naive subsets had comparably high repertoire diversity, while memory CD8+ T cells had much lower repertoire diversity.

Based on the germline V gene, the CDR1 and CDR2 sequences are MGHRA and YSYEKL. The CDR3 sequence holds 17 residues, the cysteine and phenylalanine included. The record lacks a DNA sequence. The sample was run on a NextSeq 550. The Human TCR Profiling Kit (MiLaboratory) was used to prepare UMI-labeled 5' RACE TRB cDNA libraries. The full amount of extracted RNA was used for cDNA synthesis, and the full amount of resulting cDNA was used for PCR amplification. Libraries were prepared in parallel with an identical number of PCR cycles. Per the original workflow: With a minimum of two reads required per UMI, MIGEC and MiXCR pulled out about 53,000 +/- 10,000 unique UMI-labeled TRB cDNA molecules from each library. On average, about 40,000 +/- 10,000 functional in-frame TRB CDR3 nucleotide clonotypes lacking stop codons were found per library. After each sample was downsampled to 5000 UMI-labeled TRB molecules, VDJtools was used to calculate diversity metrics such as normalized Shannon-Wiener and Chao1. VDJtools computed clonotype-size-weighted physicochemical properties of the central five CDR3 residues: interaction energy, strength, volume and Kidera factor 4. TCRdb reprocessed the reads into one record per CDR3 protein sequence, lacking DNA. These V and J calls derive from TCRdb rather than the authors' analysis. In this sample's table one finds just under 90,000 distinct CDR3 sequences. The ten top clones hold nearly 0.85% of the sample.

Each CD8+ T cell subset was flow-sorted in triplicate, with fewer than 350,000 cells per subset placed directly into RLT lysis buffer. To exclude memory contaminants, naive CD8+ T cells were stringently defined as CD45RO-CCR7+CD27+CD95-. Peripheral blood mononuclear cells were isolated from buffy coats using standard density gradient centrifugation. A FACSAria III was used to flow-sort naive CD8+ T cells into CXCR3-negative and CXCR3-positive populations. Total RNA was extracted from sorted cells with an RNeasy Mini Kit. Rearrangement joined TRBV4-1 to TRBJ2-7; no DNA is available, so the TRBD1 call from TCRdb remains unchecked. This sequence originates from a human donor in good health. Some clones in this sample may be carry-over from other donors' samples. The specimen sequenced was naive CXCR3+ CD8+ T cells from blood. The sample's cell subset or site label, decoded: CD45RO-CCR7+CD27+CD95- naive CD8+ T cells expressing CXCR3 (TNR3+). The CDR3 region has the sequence CASSHFSLGQGSYEQYF.